This TCR beta chain was obtained from a study of cytomegalovirus exposure and HLA in healthy donors. In the PCR, 60 Vbeta and 13 Jbeta primers were used. Profiling relied on immunoSEQ multiplex PCR, and the TCRdb table lists in-frame clones only, not all of them. This sample carries approximately 150,000 clones, approximately 71% of them seen once, and the ten largest clones take 10% to 12%. This clone was seen more than once but under ten times. Trimming pared 9 bases from V and 0 bases from J, leaving 24 bases between. The CDR3 has 18 residues. Germline loops: CDR1 LNHDA, CDR2 SQIVND (reference sequence).

The specimen was PBMCs. This TCR was recovered from a man aged 18 to 29 in good health and CMV-seropositive. The chain carries TRBV19 and TRBJ1-5; D unclear. The CDR3 here is CASRRGTRERLSNQPQHF. The CDR3 DNA follows: TGTGCCAGCAGGAGAGGCACCCGGGAACGTCTTAGCAATCAGCCCCAGCATTTT.